This TCR beta chain emerged from a study of identical twins. A universal primer site was added by template switching, and unique molecular identifiers were carried by the cDNA. TCRdb ran MiXCR on the 5' RACE reads and lists one entry per CDR3 protein. The repertoire has 500,000 to 650,000 distinct CDR3 sequences, just over 7% of them found once; the top ten carry around 1.6%. This clonotype was picked up many times. The sample was also reused in another study, on yellow fever vaccine responses in identical twins.

The sequencing sample was made of PBMCs. This TCR was sampled from a young woman in good health.

This CDR3 is CSARHRDRTSGELFF. In nucleotides, the CDR3 is TGCAGTGCTAGACACCGGGACCGGACATCCGGGGAGCTGTTTTTT. The rearrangement joins TRBV20-1 to TRBJ2-2; D may match TRBD1 or TRBD2 (5 bases each). Per the germline V gene, CDR1 is DFQATT and CDR2 is SNEGSKA (reference sequence). The CDR3 length is 15 residues. V dropped 2 bases and J dropped 6 bases, with 16 bases sitting between them.